Sequencing of this T cell receptor (beta chain) was carried out in a study of cytomegalovirus exposure and HLA in healthy donors. Study background: Drawn from HLA-typed donors, roughly 87 million unique TCRs were held in an early data release. General observations from the study: High sensitivity and specificity were reportedly achieved when the classifier diagnosed cytomegalovirus status. Sequence variants that were highly shared formed a cluster that was likely a sequencing artifact.

Worth noting for this clone: Its antigen is undetermined.

The CDR3 has 14 residues. Trimming took 0 bases from V and 7 from J; bases not matched to a gene: 3. Looked up from germline, CDR1 is SGHNT and CDR2 is YENEEA. PCR was performed using 60 Vbeta and 13 Jbeta primers. Profiled with immunoSEQ multiplex PCR; TCRdb holds only in-frame clones, not every one. The sample includes roughly 200,000 clones, around 78% of them seen just once. The chain joins TRBV11-3 to TRBJ2-1, with 7 positions matching TRBD2. This receptor was obtained from a man aged 25 to 40 in good health and CMV-seronegative. The specimen sequenced was PBMCs. CDR3 region: CASSLEWEGNEQFF. The CDR3 coding sequence is TGTGCCAGCAGCTTAGAGTGGGAGGGGAATGAGCAGTTCTTC.